A single sample gave rise to the 23 T cell receptor beta chains below, sequenced in a study of OX40 agonist ivuxolimab in advanced cancers. To prepare the library, the immunoSEQ multiplex PCR assay was applied. In its TCRdb copy, this immuneACCESS table keeps in-frame sequences only and misses some clones. Where compared with another copy, unresolved V genes explain less than half of these, and the others have no known cause. Here the sample has tens of thousands of clones; 75% to 95% occur a single time. 58% of the sample lies in the top ten. The starting material was CD4+ or CD8+ T cells sorted from blood, obtained in a trial of the OX40 agonist ivuxolimab. These receptors all come from an adult with an advanced solid tumor such as melanoma, head and neck, liver or kidney cancer.

V usage is TRBV19 and J usage is TRBJ2-1, with TRBD2 as a possible D gene (6 bases). Germline V CDR1 and CDR2: LNHDA, SQIVND (reference sequence). The CDR3 extends over 11 amino acids. V lost 8 bases to trimming and J lost 9 bases, with 11 bases between them. Here the CDR3 reads CASGEGGEQFF. As DNA, the CDR3 is TGTGCCAGTGGAGAGGGAGGTGAGCAGTTCTTC.

The sample holds one count of this clone. This rearrangement joins TRBV11-2 to TRBJ2-2; TRBD1 might be the D (6 bases). From germline, CDR1 is SGHAT and CDR2 FQNNGV. The CDR3 covers 18 residues. Trimming shortened V by 5 bases and J by 1 base, and 20 bases separated the two germline ends. CDR3 sequence reads: CASSLRYTGTQNTGELFF. The CDR3 bases are TGTGCCAGCAGCCTTAGATATACCGGGACACAGAACACCGGGGAGCTGTTTTTT.

CDR3 sequence (DNA): TGTGCCAGCAGTTCTTGGATCCGCGCAACTAATGAAAAACTGTTTTTT. This gives the protein CASSSWIRATNEKLFF. The genes are TRBV14 and TRBJ1-4; no clear D gene. Trimming removed 6 bases at V and 0 bases at J, with 14 bases between. This CDR3 comprises 16 residues. CDR1 and CDR2 from the germline V gene are SGHDN and FVKESK.

This chain uses TRBV5-4 with TRBJ2-7; D call uncertain. This CDR3 is 14 amino acids long. In germline, CDR1 is SGHNT, CDR2 YYREEE (reference sequence). Trimming stripped 0 bases from V and 5 bases from J, with 12 bases between. The CDR3 region has the DNA TGTGCCAGCAGCTTGGTAGGGAATGCCCACGAGCAGTACTTC. Translated: CASSLVGNAHEQYF. The entire variable domain, with the rest obtained from reference TRBV5-4 and TRBJ2-7, is as follows: ETGVTQSPTHLIKTRGQQVTLRCSSQSGHNTVSWYQQALGQGPQFIFQYYREEENGRGNFPPRFSGLQFPNYSSELNVNALELDDSALYLCASSLVGNAHEQYFGPGTRLTVT.

The J gene is TRBJ2-2, the V gene TRBV7-2; TRBD2 matches 12 bases. The V and J ends lost 5 bases and 1 base, in that order; junction bases with no gene match: 5. Germline assignment: CDR1 SGHTA and CDR2 FQGNSA. This CDR3 has 17 amino acids. CDR3 protein: CASSGPGLAGNTGELFF. CDR3 in DNA: TGTGCCAGCAGCGGGCCGGGACTAGCGGGGAACACCGGGGAGCTGTTTTTT.

The rearrangement joins TRBV29-1 to TRBJ1-2; TRBD1 might be the D (5 bases). From germline, CDR1 is SQVTM and CDR2 ANQGSEA. The V end was cut by 3 bases, the J end by 2 bases, with 10 bases between. CDR3 length equals 13 residues. CDR3 DNA sequence: TGCAGCGTTGACCGGGGGTCGAACTATGGCTACACCTTC. This gives the protein CSVDRGSNYGYTF.

This clone was found once. The chain employs TRBV7-9 and TRBJ2-5; the match to TRBD2 covers 8 bases. CDR3 length: 13 residues. J lost 2 bases, V lost 6 bases, and 2 bases had no gene match. The V gene's germline CDR1 is SEHNR and CDR2 FQNEAQ (reference sequence). DNA for the CDR3: TGTGCCAGCAGGGAGCGGGGGCAAGAGACCCAGTACTTC. As protein: CASRERGQETQYF.

V usage is TRBV5-1 and J usage is TRBJ2-7; no definite D call. Germline CDR1 SGHRS, CDR2 YFSETQ. With 2 bases removed from V and 2 bases from J, the gap between germline ends came to 5 bases. The CDR3 has 12 residues. CDR3 amino acids: CASSFDTYEQYF. CDR3 coding DNA: TGCGCCAGCAGCTTTGACACCTACGAGCAGTACTTC.

Note on this clone: In the same sample, other DNA sequences code for this CDR3. The chain uses TRBV7-9 and TRBJ1-1; D is unclear. Germline CDR1 SEHNR, CDR2 FQNEAQ (reference sequence). V was trimmed by 1 base and J by 8 bases, leaving 8 bases between them. There are 12 residues in the CDR3. In nucleotides, the CDR3 is TGTGCCAGCAGCTTAGGTCCCGAAGAAGCTTTCTTT. Its translation: CASSLGPEEAFF.

V usage is TRBV27 and J usage is TRBJ2-7, with D uncertain. The V and J ends lost 3 bases and 4 bases respectively, with 16 bases between them. The CDR3 is 15 residues long. Germline V gene lookup returns CDR1 MNHEY and CDR2 SMNVEV (reference sequence). CDR3 sequence reads: CASSLNGLDLYEQYF. Written as DNA, the CDR3 is TGTGCCAGCAGTTTGAACGGTCTTGACTTATACGAGCAGTACTTC.

The rearrangement links TRBV10-3 to TRBJ2-7, with TRBD2 matching 10 bases. CDR3 length equals 17 residues. CDR1 and CDR2 from the germline V gene are ENHRY and SYGVKD. With V trimmed by 0 bases and J by 4 bases, 9 bases remained unmatched. The CDR3 DNA follows: TGTGCCATCAGTGAGTCTGCACTAGCGGGGAAATTATACGAGCAGTACTTC. Amino acids: CAISESALAGKLYEQYF.

This clone was seen once. V usage is TRBV2 and J usage is TRBJ1-5; D unclear. This CDR3 is built from 16 residues. Germline loops: CDR1 SNHLY, CDR2 FYNNEI. V gave up 1 base and J gave up 0 bases, with 10 bases separating them. CDR3 region: CASSEGWGNSNQPQHF. In DNA, the CDR3 is TGTGCCAGCAGTGAAGGGTGGGGTAATAGCAATCAGCCCCAGCATTTT. Full variable domain (remainder filled in from reference TRBV2 and TRBJ1-5): EPEVTQTPSHQVTQMGQEVILRCVPISNHLYFYWYRQILGQKVEFLVSFYNNEISEKSEIFDDQFSVERPDGSNFTLKIRSTKLEDSAMYFCASSEGWGNSNQPQHFGDGTRLSIL.

The chain has TRBV4-1 and TRBJ2-7, with D tentatively TRBD1 (6 bases). From germline, CDR1 is MGHRA and CDR2 YSYEKL. This CDR3 comprises 15 residues. Trimming shortened V by 4 bases and J by 0 bases, and 13 bases separated the two germline ends. The CDR3: CASSPSGASSYEQYF. CDR3 nucleotide sequence: TGCGCCAGCAGCCCATCAGGGGCGAGCTCCTACGAGCAGTACTTC.

Regarding this clone: Other DNA sequences in the same sample also yield this CDR3. The rearrangement links TRBV5-1 to TRBJ2-7; D uncertain. CDR1 is SGHRS and CDR2 is YFSETQ in the germline V gene. V shed 0 bases and J shed 4 bases, with 5 bases lying between them. This CDR3 region has 12 residues. This CDR3 reads CASSLEGYEQYF. In DNA form, the CDR3 reads TGCGCCAGCAGCTTGGAAGGGTACGAGCAGTACTTC.

This sequence joins TRBV5-1 and TRBJ2-3; D gene uncertain. Trimming shortened V by 0 bases and J by 0 bases, and 8 bases separated the two germline ends. CDR1 and CDR2 from the germline V gene are SGHRS and YFSETQ. The CDR3 extends over 15 amino acids. The CDR3 reads CASSLAGYSTDTQYF. As DNA, the CDR3 is TGCGCCAGCAGCTTGGCAGGATATAGCACAGATACGCAGTATTTT.

The chain has TRBV6-5 and TRBJ2-7, with a tentative D call TRBD2 (5 bases). Germline V gene lookup returns CDR1 MNHEY and CDR2 SVGAGI. Trimming left V 6 bases short and J 2 bases short, with 11 bases between. This CDR3 region has 13 residues. In nucleotides, the CDR3 is TGTGCCAGCAGCAAGGACGGGACCTACGAGCAGTACTTC. This gives the protein CASSKDGTYEQYF.

The rearrangement links TRBV2 to TRBJ1-1, with 9 bases lining up with TRBD1. This CDR3 comprises 16 residues. Trimming cost V 5 bases and J 1 base; bases outside gene matches: 8. Looked up from germline, CDR1 is SNHLY and CDR2 is FYNNEI. In DNA form, the CDR3 reads TGTGCCAGCAGTTACCCGGTGACAGGGGGGAACACTGAAGCTTTCTTT. Residues: CASSYPVTGGNTEAFF.

The chain recombines TRBV7-6 with TRBJ2-1; TRBD1 agrees at 12 bases. The J segment lost 9 bases and the V segment lost 4 bases, leaving 4 bases of the junction unmatched. The CDR3 spans 14 residues. CDR1 SGHVS and CDR2 FNYEAQ come from the germline V gene. The CDR3 spells CASSSGQGAGEQFF. CDR3 nucleotide sequence: TGTGCCAGCAGCTCGGGACAGGGGGCAGGTGAGCAGTTCTTC.

Only one count was recorded for this clone. This chain connects TRBV11-2 to TRBJ2-7; D is unclear. This CDR3 has 13 residues. Per the germline V gene, CDR1 is SGHAT and CDR2 is FQNNGV. V dropped 1 base and J dropped 7 bases, with 11 bases sitting between them. The CDR3 spells CASSLGSGVEQYF. The CDR3 DNA sequence: TGTGCCAGCAGCTTAGGGTCAGGAGTAGAGCAGTACTTC.

This clone appeared a few times. The CDR3 is CASSQSATEAFF. CDR3 DNA: TGCGCCAGCAGCCAGTCAGCCACTGAAGCTTTCTTT. The chain joins TRBV4-1 to TRBJ1-1; D uncertain. The CDR3 contains 12 residues. The germline gives CDR1 MGHRA, CDR2 YSYEKL. V was clipped by 3 bases and J by 4 bases, with 6 bases between them.

The CDR3 nucleotides are TGTGCCAGTACTCCAGCGGGGGCCTCTGCCGAGCAGTACTTC. It codes for CASTPAGASAEQYF. V gene TRBV19 combines with J gene TRBJ2-7; TRBD2 aligns across 8 bases. The CDR3 runs 14 residues. J was trimmed by 6 bases and V by 7 bases; bases with no gene match: 11. CDR1 is LNHDA, CDR2 SQIVND, per germline (reference sequence).

V is TRBV11-2 and J is TRBJ2-3; TRBD1 matches at 9 bases. The V and J ends lost 5 bases and 4 bases, in that order; junction bases with no gene match: 10. Germline V gene sequence: CDR1 SGHAT, CDR2 FQNNGV. The CDR3 runs to 16 residues. The CDR3 DNA is TGTGCCAGCAGCAAAGGGCCGGGACAGGGCGCAGATACGCAGTATTTT. Its translation: CASSKGPGQGADTQYF.

The V and J genes are TRBV7-2 and TRBJ2-1, with TRBD2 as a possible D gene (7 bases). Trimming removed 5 bases from V and 4 bases from J, with 18 bases in between. Per germline, CDR1 SGHTA and CDR2 FQGNSA. The CDR3 sequence is 16 residues long. In nucleotides, the CDR3 is TGTGCCAGCAGCCCCAGCCCCCGGGGGGCGTACAATGAGCAGTTCTTC. Translation gives CASSPSPRGAYNEQFF.